Reported below is one T cell receptor beta chain. Its target is not known. Sequencing of DNA taken from cultured CD4+ T cells relied on the Oncomine TCR Beta short-read assay. TCRdb called the PCR reads again in MiXCR, with one record for every CDR3 protein. In the table there are about 9,100 distinct CDR3 sequences, roughly 60% of which are singletons. These data originate in a study of vaccination and CD4 T cells after COVID-19. Regarding the study as a whole: Spike mono-reactivity marked 304 of 307 vaccine-specific clones in convalescent patients.

Treatment specified: 10-day PBMC culture with coronavirus spike peptide pools or control peptides (ViraFEST assay). Negative selection enriched CD4+ T cells from cultures at roughly 10 days. Germline V lookup: CDR1 SEHNR, CDR2 FQNEAQ (reference sequence). There are 14 residues in the CDR3. Trimming took off 5 bases at V and 2 bases at J, with 13 bases between the two ends. Sequencing was performed on cultured CD4+ T cells from blood, taken after SARS-CoV-2 vaccination. This TCR was sampled from a human donor with COVID-19. The V gene is TRBV7-9, the J gene TRBJ2-7; the D gene is possibly TRBD1 (5 bases). The CDR3 loop reads CASSPRTTAYEQYF. The DNA of the CDR3 is TGTGCCAGCAGCCCTAGGACAACGGCCTACGAGCAGTACTTC.